This passage covers 28 T cell receptor beta chains from one sample sequenced in a study of shared clonotypes between healthy human individuals. Clones were read by immunoSEQ multiplex PCR, and TCRdb kept only the in-frame ones, dropping some. Altogether under 2.5 million clones are present, 85% to 95% being singletons, with the ten largest covering about 0.41%. Sequencing was done on a sample of naive CD4+ T cells from PBMCs. Subset here: CD45RA+ positively selected. These receptors all stem from a man in his late teens or twenties in good health. Some clones in this sample may be carry-over from other donors' samples.

The rearrangement joins TRBV13 to TRBJ2-1; TRBD2 might be the D (5 bases). Trimming stripped 5 bases from V and 7 bases from J, with 12 bases between. Germline CDR1 is PRHDT and CDR2 is FYEKMQ (reference sequence). The CDR3 spans 13 residues. CDR3: CASSGRSMNEQFF. The CDR3 nucleotides are TGTGCCAGCAGCGGGAGAAGTATGAATGAGCAGTTCTTC.

The rearrangement joins TRBV7-2 to TRBJ2-4, with D possibly TRBD1 on 5 matching bases. Per the germline V gene, CDR1 is SGHTA and CDR2 is FQGNSA. The CDR3 consists of 14 residues. Trimming took 0 bases from V and 8 from J, leaving 11 bases between them. This CDR3 reads CASSLAQGSDIQYF. The CDR3 region has the DNA TGTGCCAGCAGCTTAGCGCAGGGATCGGACATTCAGTACTTC. Filled out from reference TRBV7-2 and TRBJ2-4, the complete variable domain reads GAGVSQSPSNKVTEKGKDVELRCDPISGHTALYWYRQSLGQGLEFLIYFQGNSAPDKSGLPSDRFSAERTGGSVSTLTIQRTQQEDSAVYLCASSLAQGSDIQYFGAGTRLSVL.

The V and J genes are TRBV4-1 and TRBJ2-7; D is perhaps TRBD1 (6 bases). V shed 0 bases and J shed 5 bases, with 20 bases lying between them. This CDR3 is built from 17 residues. CDR1 MGHRA and CDR2 YSYEKL come from the germline V gene. CDR3 nucleotide sequence: TGCGCCAGCAGCCAAGATCCATTTCGAGGGACAATCCACGAGCAGTACTTC. It specifies CASSQDPFRGTIHEQYF.

This sequence joins TRBV7-9 and TRBJ2-7; D remains unclear. The CDR3 spans 13 residues. The V gene lost 2 bases and the J gene lost 3 bases, with 8 bases spanning the gap. Germline V gives CDR1 SEHNR, CDR2 FQNEAQ (reference sequence). The CDR3 region is CASSLPAIYEQYF. CDR3 nucleotide sequence: TGTGCCAGCAGCTTACCAGCAATCTACGAGCAGTACTTC.

The chain recombines TRBV7-3 with TRBJ2-5; 8 nucleotides match TRBD1. J lost 4 bases, V lost 2 bases, and 12 bases had no gene match. The CDR3 sequence is 17 residues long. Germline CDR1 SGHTA, CDR2 FQGTGA. CDR3 loop: CASSLYSPGTGGETQYF. CDR3 nucleotides: TGTGCCAGCAGCTTATATTCCCCCGGGACAGGAGGAGAGACCCAGTACTTC. Drawing the rest from reference TRBV7-3 and TRBJ2-5, the complete variable domain is GAGVSQTPSNKVTEKGKYVELRCDPISGHTALYWYRQSLGQGPEFLIYFQGTGAADDSGLPNDRFFAVRPEGSVSTLKIQRTERGDSAVYLCASSLYSPGTGGETQYFGPGTRLLVL.

The J gene is TRBJ2-5, the V gene TRBV7-9; 8 bases map to TRBD1. Germline V CDR1 and CDR2: SEHNR, FQNEAQ (reference sequence). Losses at the gene ends were 4 bases for V and 5 bases for J; bases not matched to a gene: 9. The CDR3 has 15 residues. The CDR3 spells CASSSRGRSSETQYF. The CDR3 nucleotides are TGTGCCAGCAGCTCCAGGGGGCGCTCGAGTGAGACCCAGTACTTC.

The V and J genes are TRBV10-2 and TRBJ1-2, with D possibly matching TRBD1 (6 bases). V lost 8 bases and J 3 bases, leaving 16 bases between the germline ends. Looked up from germline, CDR1 is WSHSY and CDR2 is SAAADI. This CDR3 is 14 amino acids long. DNA of the CDR3: TGCGCCAGCCCTGGGGCAGGGGCGGACTATGGCTACACCTTC. Its protein is CASPGAGADYGYTF.

The rearrangement uses TRBV7-3 and TRBJ2-3, with unresolved D. This CDR3 has 12 amino acids. Germline assignment: CDR1 SGHTA and CDR2 FQGTGA. V dropped 2 bases and J dropped 7 bases, with 7 bases sitting between them. The CDR3 coding sequence is TGTGCCAGCAGCTTAGGTGCTTATACGCAGTATTTT. Translating it yields CASSLGAYTQYF.

The chain joins TRBV6-6 to TRBJ2-1, with a possible D match to TRBD2 (7 bases). The V end was cut by 7 bases, the J end by 7 bases, with 17 bases between. The germline V gene has CDR1 MNHNY and CDR2 SVGAGI (reference sequence). The CDR3 extends over 14 amino acids. The CDR3 nucleotides read TGTGCCAGCACCGACCCAGGGGAGGGGAATGAGCAGTTCTTC. It encodes CASTDPGEGNEQFF.

Only a few counts were recorded for this clone. CDR3 sequence: CASSFTLAGGRTGELFF. In nucleotides, the CDR3 is TGTGCCAGCAGCTTCACACTAGCGGGAGGTCGGACCGGGGAGCTGTTTTTT. V and J are TRBV7-2 and TRBJ2-2; 12 bases align to TRBD2. CDR1 and CDR2 (germline): SGHTA, FQGNSA. V trimming: 3 bases; J trimming: 5 bases; junction bases outside the gene matches: 7. The CDR3 runs 17 residues. The variable domain in full, with the rest retrieved from reference TRBV7-2 and TRBJ2-2, is GAGVSQSPSNKVTEKGKDVELRCDPISGHTALYWYRQSLGQGLEFLIYFQGNSAPDKSGLPSDRFSAERTGGSVSTLTIQRTQQEDSAVYLCASSFTLAGGRTGELFFGEGSRLTVL.

This chain connects TRBV7-8 to TRBJ2-7; unclear D gene. Germline V gene data show CDR1 as SGHVS and CDR2 as FQNEAQ. The CDR3 loop spans 16 amino acids. Trimming removed 5 bases from V and 0 bases from J, with 17 bases in between. The DNA of the CDR3 is TGTGCCAGCAGCCCCCGAAAATCCCCCTCCTCCTACGAGCAGTACTTC. Amino acid sequence: CASSPRKSPSSYEQYF.

The gene calls are TRBV13 and TRBJ2-7; 7 bases line up with TRBD1. V dropped 5 bases and J dropped 1; count of bases not matched to a gene: 5. The CDR3 length is 14 residues. Germline assignment: CDR1 PRHDT and CDR2 FYEKMQ (reference sequence). The CDR3 loop reads CASSRDRASYEQYF. Here the CDR3 DNA reads TGTGCCAGCAGCCGCGACAGGGCATCCTACGAGCAGTACTTC. The complete variable domain, with remaining parts taken from reference TRBV13 and TRBJ2-7, reads AAGVIQSPRHLIKEKRETATLKCYPIPRHDTVYWYQQGPGQDPQFLISFYEKMQSDKGSIPDRFSAQQFSDYHSELNMSSLELGDSALYFCASSRDRASYEQYFGPGTRLTVT.

The rearrangement links TRBV11-2 to TRBJ1-2; weak D call: TRBD1 (5 bases). V was shortened by 4 bases and J by 6 bases, with 24 bases between the two germline ends. The length of the CDR3 is 17 residues. Germline CDR1 is SGHAT and CDR2 is FQNNGV. The chain's CDR3 is CASSSLLPRGQGHGYTF. Here the CDR3 DNA reads TGTGCCAGCAGCTCACTATTGCCCCGCGGGCAGGGCCATGGCTACACCTTC.

This chain's CDR3 is CSVRQTGGQWDEQFF. The CDR3 DNA sequence: TGCAGCGTGAGACAGACGGGAGGCCAGTGGGATGAGCAGTTCTTC. This chain joins TRBV29-1 and TRBJ2-1; 7 nucleotides align to TRBD2. The ends lost 6 bases at V and 8 bases at J; junction bases unmatched: 16. The CDR3 spans 15 residues. Looked up from germline, CDR1 is SQVTM and CDR2 is ANQGSEA.

For this clone: Compared with germline, one end of the junction differs, possibly owing to a read error. This chain uses TRBV28 with TRBJ2-7, with 9 bases identical to TRBD1. CDR3 length equals 14 residues. Germline V gene lookup returns CDR1 MDHEN and CDR2 SYDVKM. CDR3 sequence (DNA): TGTGCCAGCAGTTCAACGGGACAGGGTATGGCCTCCACTTTC. This codes for CASSSTGQGMASTF.

The V gene is TRBV6-6, the J gene TRBJ1-1; TRBD1 might be the D (5 bases). V was shortened by 3 bases and J by 11 bases, with 13 bases between the two germline ends. CDR3 size: 12 residues. The germline V gene encodes CDR1 MNHNY and CDR2 SVGAGI (reference sequence). CDR3 in amino acids: CASSYPTGAAFF. The CDR3 DNA is TGTGCCAGCAGTTATCCCACCGGGGCGGCTTTCTTT.

V gene TRBV30 combines with J gene TRBJ2-5; perhaps D is TRBD1 or TRBD2 (5 bases each). Germline loops: CDR1 GTSNPN, CDR2 SVGIG (reference sequence). With 2 bases removed from V and 4 bases from J, the gap between germline ends came to 14 bases. The CDR3 extends over 14 amino acids. The CDR3 here is CAWSPDRGVETQYF. The CDR3 region has the DNA TGTGCCTGGAGTCCTGACAGAGGGGTAGAGACCCAGTACTTC.

The chain has TRBV19 and TRBJ2-4, with D hard to call. The CDR3 has 15 residues. The V and J ends lost 5 bases and 0 bases respectively, with 11 bases between them. In germline, CDR1 is LNHDA, CDR2 SQIVND (reference sequence). The CDR3: CASSPDTLAKNIQYF. Here the CDR3 DNA reads TGTGCCAGTAGTCCAGACACCTTAGCCAAAAACATTCAGTACTTC.

The sample holds one count of this clone. The CDR3 coding sequence is TGTGCCAGCAGATGGGGAGATGACACTGAAGCTTTCTTT. Its translation is CASRWGDDTEAFF. The J gene is TRBJ1-1, the V gene TRBV10-3; D gene ambiguous. The V end lost 10 bases, the J end lost 3 bases, and 15 bases lay between the germline ends. This CDR3 comprises 13 residues. Germline V lookup: CDR1 ENHRY, CDR2 SYGVKD.

The chain links TRBV30 to TRBJ2-5; D may be TRBD2 (5 bases). V lost 2 bases and J lost 5, with 15 bases in between. CDR1 GTSNPN and CDR2 SVGIG come from the germline V gene (reference sequence). The CDR3 sequence is 14 residues long. The CDR3: CAWSRLGVRETQYF. CDR3 nucleotide sequence: TGTGCCTGGAGTAGGCTCGGGGTACGGGAGACCCAGTACTTC.

V and J are TRBV11-2 and TRBJ1-2; D is perhaps TRBD1 (5 bases). There are 15 residues in the CDR3. Germline V gene data show CDR1 as SGHAT and CDR2 as FQNNGV. Trimming left V 6 bases short and J 8 bases short, with 22 bases between. CDR3 in amino acids: CASSITGPTSSGYTF. The CDR3 DNA reads as TGTGCCAGCAGTATCACAGGACCAACCTCTAGCGGCTACACCTTC.

V is TRBV6-5 and J is TRBJ1-1, with 7 bases aligning to TRBD1. Germline CDR1 MNHEY, CDR2 SVGAGI. Trimming cost V 2 bases and J 4 bases; bases outside gene matches: 7. This CDR3 is built from 15 residues. The DNA of the CDR3 is TGTGCCAGCAGTTACACAAGACAGGGTCGCACTGAAGCTTTCTTT. The encoded protein is CASSYTRQGRTEAFF.

The chain combines TRBV9 with TRBJ1-4; no clear D. V lost 1 base and J lost 7, with 11 bases in between. Germline-derived CDR1 and CDR2 are SGDLS and YYNGEE. The CDR3 length is 14 residues. CDR3 sequence (DNA): TGTGCCAGCAGCGTAACCCCTCGGGGTGAAAAACTGTTTTTT. The encoded protein is CASSVTPRGEKLFF.

DNA for the CDR3: TGTGCCAGCAGTTACTCGAAGTGGTCTGAAGCTTTCTTT. The encoded protein is CASSYSKWSEAFF. The chain combines TRBV6-5 with TRBJ1-1; D remains unclear. In germline, CDR1 is MNHEY, CDR2 SVGAGI. V was clipped by 0 bases and J by 6 bases, with 8 bases between them. The CDR3 is 13 residues long.

The chain is built from TRBV7-3 and TRBJ2-3, with TRBD1 identical over 7 bases. The CDR3 sequence is 16 residues long. Germline V gene sequence: CDR1 SGHTA, CDR2 FQGTGA. After removal of 5 bases from V and 0 bases from J, the junction contained 8 bases not matched to a gene. The CDR3 bases are TGTGCCAGCAGCGCCCAGGGGGTCCCTAGCACAGATACGCAGTATTTT. It codes for CASSAQGVPSTDTQYF.

The chain recombines TRBV7-6 with TRBJ2-3; D gene unclear. V lost 8 bases and J 0 bases, leaving 12 bases between the germline ends. CDR3 length equals 14 residues. The germline V gene encodes CDR1 SGHVS and CDR2 FNYEAQ. This chain's CDR3 is CASAGRASTDTQYF. The CDR3 DNA follows: TGTGCCAGCGCTGGACGGGCGAGCACAGATACGCAGTATTTT.

V and J are TRBV6-5 and TRBJ2-6; D is uncertain. The CDR3 is 14 amino acids. CDR1 is MNHEY and CDR2 is SVGAGI in the germline V gene. The germline V and J ends were trimmed by 4 bases and 2 bases, with 6 bases remaining between them. DNA for the CDR3: TGTGCCAGCAGTTCGATAACTGGGGCCAACGTCCTGACTTTC. This sequence encodes CASSSITGANVLTF.

A remark on this clone: The identical CDR3 is also encoded by other nucleotide sequences in the sample. The CDR3 protein is CATSRGQGYGYTF. In DNA form, the CDR3 reads TGTGCCACCAGCAGAGGACAGGGATATGGCTACACCTTC. The chain couples TRBV15 to TRBJ1-2; 7 nucleotides match TRBD1. Germline V gene lookup returns CDR1 LNHNV and CDR2 YYDKDF (reference sequence). V shed 1 base and J 5 bases; nucleotides not matched to a gene: 1. The CDR3 has 13 amino acids.